This TCR beta chain was captured by sequencing in a study of T cells in Graves' hyperthyroidism and ophthalmopathy. Points from the study as a whole: The model foresaw ophthalmopathy a median 6.5 months prior to onset.

The germline V gene has CDR1 DFQATT and CDR2 SNEGSKA (reference sequence). The CDR3 runs to 12 residues. The trim removed 3 bases at V and 6 bases at J, leaving 5 bases unmatched. This clonotype was seen ten or more times. Its specificity is not known. TCR beta CDR3 sequences were amplified from RNA transcripts. Using the HTBI primer set, a first-round RT-PCR was run on the TCR CDR3. TCRdb itself ran the multiplex PCR reads through MiXCR, one entry per CDR3 protein. Here the sample spans more than 350,000 distinct CDR3 sequences, about 15% being singletons. The V gene is TRBV20-1, the J gene TRBJ2-7, with 7 bases matching TRBD1. This TCR derives from a woman aged 25 to 39 with Graves' hyperthyroidism. Sample: blood. CDR3 in amino acids: CSASTGAGEQYF. CDR3 sequence (DNA): TGCAGTGCTAGTACAGGGGCGGGCGAGCAGTACTTC.